Shown below are 9 T cell receptor beta chains from a single sample sequenced in a study of T-cell reconstitution after alpha-beta-depleted transplantation in children. The TCRbeta library was prepared with unique molecular identifiers. TCRdb re-called the PCR reads with MiXCR, one entry per CDR3 protein. The sample holds some 600,000 distinct CDR3 sequences, around 17% seen once. The sample here was PBMCs from the stem cell graft donor, taken from the stem cell graft. These TCRs come from a human donor who donated a stem cell graft to a child with acute myeloid leukemia.

For this clonotype: This could be a read error, since a much larger clone is one nucleotide away. The chain carries TRBV2 and TRBJ2-3; TRBD2 aligns across 10 bases. The germline V gene has CDR1 SNHLY and CDR2 FYNNEI. The CDR3 runs 18 residues. In DNA, the CDR3 is TGTGCCTGCAGTTTAGAAGCGGGGGGGATCACTAGCACAGATACGCAGTATTTT. This codes for CACSLEAGGITSTDTQYF.

As to this clonotype: A much larger clone is a single base away; this may be a read error. The V and J genes are TRBV20-1 and TRBJ2-1, with 8 positions matching TRBD1. Per the germline V gene, CDR1 is DFQATT and CDR2 is SNEGSKA (reference sequence). The length of the CDR3 is 15 residues. The CDR3 DNA reads as TGCAGTACTAGGGCGGCAGGGGGCCAATACAATGAGCAGTTCTTC. Protein product: CSTRAAGGQYNEQFF.

This clonotype was seen many times. This chain joins TRBV29-1 and TRBJ2-7; D remains unclear. Germline V CDR1 and CDR2: SQVTM, ANQGSEA. Between the trimmed V and J ends, which lost 1 base and 2 bases, there was a span of 9 bases. The CDR3 has 13 residues. This CDR3 reads CSVEVGDTYEQYF. DNA of the CDR3: TGCAGCGTTGAAGTTGGGGATACCTACGAGCAGTACTTC.

Ten or more counts support this clonotype. For the CDR3, the DNA is TGTGCCAGCAGTCGATACAGGGGGCCGGACAATGAGCAGTTCTTC. This sequence encodes CASSRYRGPDNEQFF. The chain has TRBV7-2 and TRBJ2-1; 9 positions match TRBD1. Germline lookup yields CDR1 SGHTA and CDR2 FQGNSA. J was trimmed by 5 bases and V by 6 bases; bases with no gene match: 8. The CDR3 extends over 15 amino acids.

Only one count was recorded for this clonotype. A single base separates this from a much larger clone, so it may be a read error. The V call is TRBV24-1, the J call TRBJ2-5; D is possibly TRBD1 (6 bases). This CDR3 contains 13 residues. Germline CDR1 is KGHDR and CDR2 is SFDVKD. CDR3 nucleotides: TGTGCCACCAGTCGCAGGGGTCAAGAGACCCAGTGCTTC. Translation: CATSRRGQETQCF.

This chain joins TRBV20-1 and TRBJ1-5, with D possibly TRBD1 on 6 matching bases. The CDR3 has 15 amino acids. Germline CDR1 is DFQATT and CDR2 is SNEGSKA (reference sequence). The V and J ends lost 6 bases and 5 bases respectively, with 20 bases between them. CDR3 loop: CSAGGPEGGHQPQHF. DNA of the CDR3: TGCAGTGCAGGGGGGCCAGAGGGGGGGCATCAGCCCCAGCATTTT.

This chain uses TRBV7-2 with TRBJ1-1; a possible D gene is TRBD1 (5 bases). This CDR3 region has 15 residues. V lost 1 base to trimming and J lost 1 base, with 10 bases between them. CDR1 and CDR2 from the germline V gene are SGHTA and FQGNSA. The CDR3 DNA reads as TGTGCCAGCAGCTTAGGAAGACAGCAGAACACTGAAGCTTTCTTT. Translating it yields CASSLGRQQNTEAFF.

This chain links TRBV20-1 with TRBJ1-4; D unclear. Trimming pared 1 base from V and 4 bases from J, leaving 10 bases between. The CDR3 runs to 14 residues. CDR1 and CDR2 from the germline V gene are DFQATT and SNEGSKA (reference sequence). The CDR3 DNA reads as TGCAGTGCTAGAGGTGAACCGCTTAATGAAAAACTGTTTTTT. This gives the protein CSARGEPLNEKLFF.

CDR3 bases: TGCGCCAGCAGCCCCTTAGGCCCCCTAGACAATGAGCAGTTCTTC. It specifies CASSPLGPLDNEQFF. This chain connects TRBV5-1 to TRBJ2-1; no clear D gene. CDR1 is SGHRS, CDR2 YFSETQ, per germline. CDR3 length: 15 residues. Trimming removed 4 bases from V and 5 bases from J, with 16 bases in between.